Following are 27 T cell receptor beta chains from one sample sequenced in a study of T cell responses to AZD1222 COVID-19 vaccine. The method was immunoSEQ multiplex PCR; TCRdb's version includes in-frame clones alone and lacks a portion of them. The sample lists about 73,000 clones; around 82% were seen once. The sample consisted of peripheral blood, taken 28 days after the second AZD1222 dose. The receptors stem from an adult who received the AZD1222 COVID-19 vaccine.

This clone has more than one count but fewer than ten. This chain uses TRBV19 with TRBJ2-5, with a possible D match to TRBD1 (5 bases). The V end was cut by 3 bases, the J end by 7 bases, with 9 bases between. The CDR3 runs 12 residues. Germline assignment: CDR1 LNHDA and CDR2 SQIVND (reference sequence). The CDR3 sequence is CASSMAGATQYF. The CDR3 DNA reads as TGTGCCAGTAGTATGGCTGGGGCGACCCAGTACTTC.

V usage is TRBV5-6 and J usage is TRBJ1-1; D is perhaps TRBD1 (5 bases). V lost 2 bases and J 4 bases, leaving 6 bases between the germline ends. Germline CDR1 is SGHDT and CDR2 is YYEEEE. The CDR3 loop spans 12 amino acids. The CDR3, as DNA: TGTGCCAGCAGCTTAGACAGCACTGAAGCTTTCTTT. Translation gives CASSLDSTEAFF.

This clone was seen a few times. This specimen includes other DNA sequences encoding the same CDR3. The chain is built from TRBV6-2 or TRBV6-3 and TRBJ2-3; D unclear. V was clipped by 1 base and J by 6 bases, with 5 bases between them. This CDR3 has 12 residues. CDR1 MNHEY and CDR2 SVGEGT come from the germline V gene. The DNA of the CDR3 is TGTGCCAGCAGTTACTTTCGTGATACGCAGTATTTT. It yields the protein CASSYFRDTQYF.

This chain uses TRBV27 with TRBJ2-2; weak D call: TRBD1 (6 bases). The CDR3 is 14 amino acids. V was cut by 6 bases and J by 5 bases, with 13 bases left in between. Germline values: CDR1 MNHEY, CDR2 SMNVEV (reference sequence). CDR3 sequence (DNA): TGTGCCAGCAGCCTCTCGGACAGAACCGGGGAGCTGTTTTTT. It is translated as CASSLSDRTGELFF.

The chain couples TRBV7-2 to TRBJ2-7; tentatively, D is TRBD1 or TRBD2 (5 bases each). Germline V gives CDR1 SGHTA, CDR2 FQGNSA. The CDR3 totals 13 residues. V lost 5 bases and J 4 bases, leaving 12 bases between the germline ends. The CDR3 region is CASSPGRQYEQYF. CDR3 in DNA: TGTGCCAGCAGCCCGGGACGGCAATACGAGCAGTACTTC.

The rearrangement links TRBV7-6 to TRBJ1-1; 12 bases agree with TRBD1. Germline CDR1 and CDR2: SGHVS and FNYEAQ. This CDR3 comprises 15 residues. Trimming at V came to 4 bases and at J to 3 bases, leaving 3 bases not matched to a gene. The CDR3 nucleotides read TGTGCCAGCAGCTCGGGACAGGGGGCCGACACTGAAGCTTTCTTT. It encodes CASSSGQGADTEAFF.

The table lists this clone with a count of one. The CDR3 nucleotides read TGTGCCACCAGTGTTTCCCCGGGACCGAGGAAAGGTAGACAGCCCCAGCATTTT. It translates to CATSVSPGPRKGRQPQHF. The rearrangement links TRBV24-1 to TRBJ1-5, with TRBD1 as a possible D gene (5 bases). Trimming pared 5 bases from V and 7 bases from J, leaving 26 bases between. CDR1 is KGHDR, CDR2 SFDVKD, per germline. The CDR3 extends over 18 amino acids.

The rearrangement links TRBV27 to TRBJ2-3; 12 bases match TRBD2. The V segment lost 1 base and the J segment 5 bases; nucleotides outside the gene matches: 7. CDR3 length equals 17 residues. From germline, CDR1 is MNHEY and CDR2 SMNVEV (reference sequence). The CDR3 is CASSLWASGRAEDTQYF. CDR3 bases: TGTGCCAGCAGTTTATGGGCTAGCGGGAGGGCCGAAGATACGCAGTATTTT.

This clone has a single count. The CDR3 loop is CASSWSGARQPQHF. CDR3 nucleotide sequence: TGTGCCAGCAGTTGGTCAGGGGCCCGTCAGCCCCAGCATTTT. This rearrangement joins TRBV27 to TRBJ1-5; TRBD1 is a possible D gene (6 bases). The germline V gene encodes CDR1 MNHEY and CDR2 SMNVEV (reference sequence). Trimming left V 4 bases short and J 6 bases short, with 13 bases between. CDR3 length equals 14 residues.

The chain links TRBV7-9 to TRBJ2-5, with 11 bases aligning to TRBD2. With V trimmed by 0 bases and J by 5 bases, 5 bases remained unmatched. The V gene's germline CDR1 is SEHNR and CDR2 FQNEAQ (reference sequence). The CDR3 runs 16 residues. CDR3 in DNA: TGTGCCAGCAGCTTAGCTATTAGCGGGGGGGCTGAGACCCAGTACTTC. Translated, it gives CASSLAISGGAETQYF.

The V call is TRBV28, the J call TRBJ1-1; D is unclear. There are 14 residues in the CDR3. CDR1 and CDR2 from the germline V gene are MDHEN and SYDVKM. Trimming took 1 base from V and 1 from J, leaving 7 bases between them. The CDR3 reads CASSLYGRNTEAFF. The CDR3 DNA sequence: TGTGCCAGCAGTTTATACGGGAGGAACACTGAAGCTTTCTTT.

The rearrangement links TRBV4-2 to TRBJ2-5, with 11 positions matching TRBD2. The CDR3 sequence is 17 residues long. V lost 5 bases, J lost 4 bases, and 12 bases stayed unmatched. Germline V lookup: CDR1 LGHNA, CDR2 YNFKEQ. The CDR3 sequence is CASSKGALAGDGETQYF. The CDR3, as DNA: TGTGCCAGCAGCAAGGGCGCACTAGCGGGAGATGGAGAGACCCAGTACTTC.

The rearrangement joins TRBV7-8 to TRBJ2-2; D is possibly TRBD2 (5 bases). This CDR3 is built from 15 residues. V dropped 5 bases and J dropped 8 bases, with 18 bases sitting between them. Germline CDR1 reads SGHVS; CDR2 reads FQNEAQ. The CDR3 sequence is CASSPPTSPPGELFF. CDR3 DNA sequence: TGTGCCAGCAGCCCACCAACTAGTCCCCCGGGGGAGCTGTTTTTT.

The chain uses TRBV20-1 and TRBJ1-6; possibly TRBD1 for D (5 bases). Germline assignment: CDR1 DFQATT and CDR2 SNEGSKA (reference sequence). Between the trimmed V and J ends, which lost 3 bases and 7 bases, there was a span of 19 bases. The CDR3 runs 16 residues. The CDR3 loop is CSASVGGGTENSPLHF. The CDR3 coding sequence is TGCAGTGCTAGTGTCGGGGGGGGTACGGAAAATTCACCCCTCCACTTT.

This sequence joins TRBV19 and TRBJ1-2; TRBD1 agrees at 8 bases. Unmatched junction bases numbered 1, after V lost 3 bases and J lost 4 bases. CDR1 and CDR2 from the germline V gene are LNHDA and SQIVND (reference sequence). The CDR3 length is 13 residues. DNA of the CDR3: TGTGCCAGTAGTATGGACAGGGCCTATGGCTACACCTTC. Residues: CASSMDRAYGYTF. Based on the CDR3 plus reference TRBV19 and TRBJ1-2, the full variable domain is DGGITQSPKYLFRKEGQNVTLSCEQNLNHDAMYWYRQDPGQGLRLIYYSQIVNDFQKGDIAEGYSVSREKKESFPLTVTSAQKNPTAFYLCASSMDRAYGYTFGSGTRLTVV.

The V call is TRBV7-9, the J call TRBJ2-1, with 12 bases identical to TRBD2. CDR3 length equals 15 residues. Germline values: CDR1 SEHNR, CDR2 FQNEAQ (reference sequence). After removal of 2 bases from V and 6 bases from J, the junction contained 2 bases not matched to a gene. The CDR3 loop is CASSLLTSGSNEQFF. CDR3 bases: TGTGCCAGCAGCTTATTGACTAGCGGGAGCAATGAGCAGTTCTTC.

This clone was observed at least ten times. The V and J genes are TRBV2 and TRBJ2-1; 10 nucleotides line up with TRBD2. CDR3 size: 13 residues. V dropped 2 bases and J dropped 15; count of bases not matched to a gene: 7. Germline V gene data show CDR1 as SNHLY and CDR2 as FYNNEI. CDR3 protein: CASSERLAGEAFF. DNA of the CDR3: TGTGCCAGCAGTGAAAGACTAGCGGGTGAAGCGTTCTTC. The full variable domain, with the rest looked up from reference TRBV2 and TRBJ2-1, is EPEVTQTPSHQVTQMGQEVILRCVPISNHLYFYWYRQILGQKVEFLVSFYNNEISEKSEIFDDQFSVERPDGSNFTLKIRSTKLEDSAMYFCASSERLAGEAFFGPGTRLTVL.

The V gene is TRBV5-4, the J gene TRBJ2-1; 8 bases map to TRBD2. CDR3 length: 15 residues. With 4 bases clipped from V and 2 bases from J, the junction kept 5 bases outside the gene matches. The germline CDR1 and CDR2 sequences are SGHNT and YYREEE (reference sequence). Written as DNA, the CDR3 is TGTGCCAGCAGCCTACCGGGACTAGCCTACAATGAGCAGTTCTTC. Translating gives CASSLPGLAYNEQFF.

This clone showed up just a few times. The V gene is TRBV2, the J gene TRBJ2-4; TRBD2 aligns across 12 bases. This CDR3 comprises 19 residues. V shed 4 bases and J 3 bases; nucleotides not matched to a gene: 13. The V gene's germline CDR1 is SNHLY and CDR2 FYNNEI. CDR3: CASSGTLTSGRRFKNIQYF. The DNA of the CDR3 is TGTGCCAGCAGTGGGACACTTACTAGCGGGAGGCGTTTCAAAAACATTCAGTACTTC. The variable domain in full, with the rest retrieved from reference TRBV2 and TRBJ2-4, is EPEVTQTPSHQVTQMGQEVILRCVPISNHLYFYWYRQILGQKVEFLVSFYNNEISEKSEIFDDQFSVERPDGSNFTLKIRSTKLEDSAMYFCASSGTLTSGRRFKNIQYFGAGTRLSVL.

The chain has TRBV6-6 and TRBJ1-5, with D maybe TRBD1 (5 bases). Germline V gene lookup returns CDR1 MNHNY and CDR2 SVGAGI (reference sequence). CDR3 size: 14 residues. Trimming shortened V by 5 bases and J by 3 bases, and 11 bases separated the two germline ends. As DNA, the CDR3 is TGTGCCAGCAGTCTCGGGGGGAACAATCAGCCCCAGCATTTT. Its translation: CASSLGGNNQPQHF.

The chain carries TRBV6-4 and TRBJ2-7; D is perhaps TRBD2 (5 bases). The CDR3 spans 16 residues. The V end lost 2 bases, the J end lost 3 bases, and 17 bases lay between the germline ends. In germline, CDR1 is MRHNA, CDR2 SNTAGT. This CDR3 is CASSDLVAYDGYEQYF. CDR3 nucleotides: TGTGCCAGCAGTGACCTCGTAGCGTACGATGGCTACGAGCAGTACTTC.

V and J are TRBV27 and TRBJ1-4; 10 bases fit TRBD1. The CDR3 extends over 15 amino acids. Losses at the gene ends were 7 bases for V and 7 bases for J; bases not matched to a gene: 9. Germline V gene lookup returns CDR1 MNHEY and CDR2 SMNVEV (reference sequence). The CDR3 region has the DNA TGTGCCAGCAAATCCTTGACAGGGGGCTTTGAAAAACTGTTTTTT. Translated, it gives CASKSLTGGFEKLFF.

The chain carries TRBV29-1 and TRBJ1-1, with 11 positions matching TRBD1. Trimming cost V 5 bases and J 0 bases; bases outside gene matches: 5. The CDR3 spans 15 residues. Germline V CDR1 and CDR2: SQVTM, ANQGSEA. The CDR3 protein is CSVIGQGAMNTEAFF. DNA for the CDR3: TGCAGCGTTATAGGACAGGGGGCAATGAACACTGAAGCTTTCTTT.

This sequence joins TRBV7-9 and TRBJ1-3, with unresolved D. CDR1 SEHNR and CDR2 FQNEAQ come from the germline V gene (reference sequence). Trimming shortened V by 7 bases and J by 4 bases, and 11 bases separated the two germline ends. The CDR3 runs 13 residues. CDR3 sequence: CASTAWTGNTIYF. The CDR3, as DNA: TGTGCCAGCACCGCGTGGACGGGAAACACCATATATTTT.

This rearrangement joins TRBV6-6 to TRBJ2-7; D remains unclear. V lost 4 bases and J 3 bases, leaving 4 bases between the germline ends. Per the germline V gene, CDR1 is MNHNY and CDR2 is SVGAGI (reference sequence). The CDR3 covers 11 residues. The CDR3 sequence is CASSSDYEQYF. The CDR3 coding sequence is TGTGCCAGCAGTTCGGACTACGAGCAGTACTTC.

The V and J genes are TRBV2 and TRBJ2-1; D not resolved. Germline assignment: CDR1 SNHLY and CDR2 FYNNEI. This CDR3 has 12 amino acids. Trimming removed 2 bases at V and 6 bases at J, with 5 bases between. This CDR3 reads CASSEQANEQFF. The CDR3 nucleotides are TGTGCCAGCAGTGAACAGGCCAATGAGCAGTTCTTC.

CDR3 bases: TGCGCCAGCAGGGCCCCCGTGCGATTTAGCTCTGGAAACACCATATATTTT. Translation: CASRAPVRFSSGNTIYF. The rearrangement links TRBV10-2 to TRBJ1-3; D ambiguous. Trimming took off 6 bases at V and 0 bases at J, with 18 bases between the two ends. The CDR3 length is 17 residues. CDR1 is WSHSY, CDR2 SAAADI, per germline.